This T cell receptor (beta chain) appears in the sequencing data of a study of cytomegalovirus exposure and HLA in healthy donors (dated by TCRdb to about 2017). Background for the entire study: In an earlier analysis of 450 to 750 of the donors, roughly 300 Gb of sequence data and 90 million to 120 million unique TCR beta sequences from roughly 200 million T cells were reported. An early release covering more than 500 HLA-typed donors comprised roughly 300 gigabases of sequencing data and tens of millions of unique TCR sequences. Of the 398 genotyped donors, approximately 82% fell in the genetic ancestry cluster associated with self-reported Caucasian donors. The aim of the study was to test whether cataloging public T cell receptors could identify signatures of past pathogen exposure. The study used immunosequencing to profile the T cell repertoires of about 670 subjects and linked those repertoires to cytomegalovirus serostatus. Along with the roughly 610-subject first cohort, a separate validation cohort of over 90 different subjects was used. The study combined high-throughput TCR immunosequencing, statistical association of individual TCRs with disease status, and machine learning to predict cytomegalovirus infection status. A later analysis re-analyzed previously published TCR beta repertoires from 666 donors and added high-resolution HLA genotyping to study TCR occurrence patterns. Rather than drawing on any new phenotypic data, the later analysis identified candidate immune exposures from TCR beta sequences and the way those sequences occurred across donors. An earlier analysis of 587 of the donors used high-throughput TCR beta sequencing to judge whether each TCR beta V gene segment behaved as functional or pseudogenic. Donor age, sex, ethnicity and CMV serostatus were compiled alongside the repertoire data. A later genetic analysis took genome-wide SNP genotypes for about three fifths of the roughly 670 donors and used that subset as a discovery cohort. Every repertoire in the discovery cohort had been generated on one and the same sequencing platform. Class I and class II HLA loci were covered by the typing at four-digit resolution. The number of typed donors differed by locus: 629-630 for A, B, C, DRB1 and DQB1; 500 to 550 for DQA1; around 580 for DPA1; and some 470 for DPB1. Four to six DR-DQ haplotypes were handled as single units for association and clustering, since linkage in the cohort was strong. Among a few hundred genotyped donors of the cohort, an average of approximately 230,000 unique TCR beta nucleotide sequences were sequenced per donor, about a sixth of them non-productive. The research as a whole found: Specific HLA alleles were associated with 15,000 to 20,000 TCR beta sequences at a false discovery rate of 0.05 in a later analysis. It was suggested by the authors that the approach could potentially be generalized to other disease states and immunological phenotypes. The classifier was reported to diagnose cytomegalovirus status with high specificity and sensitivity in both the original and validation cohorts. A later analysis reported that several top co-occurrence clusters appeared linked to parvovirus B19, influenza, CMV and Epstein-Barr virus. Sequencing depth was assumed to be roughly uniform across donors in the presence/absence analyses, though that assumption may not hold. Correlated functional status among segregating V segments might reflect linkage disequilibrium, but an unknown experimental factor could not be ruled out. Most TCR sequences were observed very rarely across donors, whereas some public TCRs were present in many individuals. In a later analysis, most CMV-associated TCR beta chains were found to appear HLA-restricted, with HLA associations seemingly driven largely by CMV exposure. Only TCR beta chains were sequenced in this cohort, and the absence of alpha or paired-chain data limited detectable features. Because HLA typing was unavailable for some donors at each locus, only the typed subset was used in association tests. The 87-base-pair reads could not distinguish some IMGT-functional V segments, including TRBV6-2 and TRBV6-3, so those segments were excluded. In a later analysis, HLA-associated TCR beta chains were found to be more clonally expanded and to have lower generation probabilities than equally common non-associated chains. A cluster of highly shared sequence variants was judged likely to be a technical artifact of the sequencing pipeline. A few of the identified cytomegalovirus-associated TCR beta chains were confirmed in vitro to be specific for cytomegalovirus antigens. For the cohort, immune exposure information was limited to CMV serostatus. A total of around 150 TCR beta chains were listed by the study as associated with cytomegalovirus. A further reported finding was that TCR beta sequences accurately predicted the HLA-A and HLA-B alleles for most subjects in the first cohort. An association between a missense DCLRE1C variant and V-gene and J-gene trimming of TCR beta chains was found in a later genetic analysis and replicated in an independent cohort. According to a later analysis, TCR association rates differed among HLA loci, with DRB1 alleles showing the most associated TCRs and HLA-C alleles showing the fewest. Because counts were too low, about 18 rarely observed V segments, including chromosome 9 orphons, were left out of the earlier analysis of some 640 of the donors. A later genetic analysis reported fewer N-insertions in productive TCRs among donors in an Asian-associated ancestry cluster than the roughly 720-donor mean. Assigning TCR associations to individual alleles was difficult when HLA alleles, especially DR and DQ, strongly co-occurred. In an earlier analysis of around 600 of the donors, most TCR beta V segments were observed in productive rearrangements about 90% or about 30% of the time, broadly matching IMGT annotations.

The cohort was made up of under 800 healthy bone marrow donors. At the time of sampling, all cohort members were nominally healthy, though unrecorded immune exposures were likely present. The donor tested CMV seronegative, placing the donor among the 350 or so seronegative members of the cohort. A peripheral blood sample was collected from each donor, and TCR beta sequencing was performed on peripheral blood mononuclear cells. Genomic DNA extraction from the blood cell samples was performed with the Qiagen DNeasy Blood Extraction Kit. Library construction relied on the immunoSEQ multiplex PCR assay. A mixture of 60 forward primers for TCR Vbeta segments and 13 reverse primers for TCR Jbeta segments was used in the multiplex PCR. The CDR3 region of rearranged TCR beta genes was amplified from genomic DNA by a multiplex PCR assay. Amplified TCR beta libraries were sequenced as 87-base-pair reads on the Illumina HiSeq System. Per the original workflow: A later analysis counted approximately 84 million unique TCR beta chains across the 600 to 850 repertoires, and 10 million to 12 million of these chains were shared by at least two donors. A nearest-neighbor algorithm error-corrected the raw reads and collapsed the reads into unique sequences, merging closely related sequences to remove PCR and sequencing errors. To assign V, D and J gene segments, CDR3 sequences were aligned to IMGT reference sequences. For a sequence to be retained, a match of at least six nucleotides was required to both a V gene segment and a J gene segment. Rearrangements were classified as productive when the CDR3 lacked stop codons and remained in frame with V and J, and all other rearrangements were classified as non-productive. CDR3 was defined according to IMGT convention as the region running from the second conserved V-encoded cysteine to the conserved J-encoded phenylalanine. Sequences without an unambiguous match to a single V gene segment were excluded from the earlier analysis of 450 to 650 of the donors. An earlier analysis of some 500 of the donors classified V segments as functional when productive rearrangements were above 56.7% and as segregating when the standard deviation between donors was above 5%. A statistical classification framework was developed to diagnose cytomegalovirus status using the catalog of TCR beta chain sequences. In a later analysis, TCR nucleotide sequences were compared against IMGT/GENE-DB human TR gene sequences so that V and J genes could be assigned. A later analysis assigned CDR3 sequences and most-parsimonious VDJ recombination scenarios with the TCRdist pipeline. A later analysis defined each TCR beta chain by its CDR3 amino acid sequence plus V-gene family, and excluded reads lacking a unique V-gene family. A later analysis removed several hundred highly shared, low-generation-probability nucleotide sequences to deal with suspected cross-contamination and a sequencing artifact. A later analysis calculated a clonal expansion index for each public chain from normalized within-repertoire ranks of inferred template counts. Generation probabilities in a later analysis came from a VDJ recombination model fitted to out-of-frame rearrangements, and those results were checked against IGoR. In a later analysis, TCR-TCR, TCR-HLA and TCR-CMV co-occurrence was scored with hypergeometric tests, and a repertoire-size bias correction was applied to TCR pairs. A later analysis estimated false discovery rates by permuting HLA or CMV assignments 20 times. In a later analysis, co-occurring TCRs were grouped using DBSCAN, and TCRdist sequence similarity was added for clustering within HLA-allele-positive subsets. For co-occurrence clustering, repertoires with fewer than 30,000 or more than 120,000 public chains were excluded, along with five repertoires with anomalous nucleotide sharing. TCRdb provides this immuneACCESS table in a form limited to in-frame rearrangements. Some clones are lacking; in checked studies, under half of them reflect an unresolved V gene, and why the rest are absent is not known. The D gene and trimming were derived from the DNA, and the V and J assignments and clone size from that table. Within this sample are more than 85,000 clones, with 75% to 90% of them counted one time only. The top ten clones comprise 1.5% to 2% of the sample.

With regard to this clone: The target of this receptor is not known. The record has no base qualities; no much larger clone is one base away.

Counted from cysteine to phenylalanine, this CDR3 has 17 amino acids. This entry keeps only the CDR3 DNA: 51 bases, framed from base 1. V was cut back by 7 bases and J by 1 base, leaving a gap of 17 bases between them. The germline V gene specifies SGHTA as CDR1 and FQGNSA as CDR2. This chain joins TRBV7-2 to TRBJ2-6; TRBD2 is a weak D gene call, 6 bases matching. The sequenced sample consisted of PBMCs. The receptor comes from a man aged 35 to 55 in good health and CMV-seronegative. The DNA reads as follows: TGTGCCAGCAACTGGGGAGGTTCGGGTTCTGGGGCCAACGTCCTGACTTTC. Its translation reads: CASNWGGSGSGANVLTF.